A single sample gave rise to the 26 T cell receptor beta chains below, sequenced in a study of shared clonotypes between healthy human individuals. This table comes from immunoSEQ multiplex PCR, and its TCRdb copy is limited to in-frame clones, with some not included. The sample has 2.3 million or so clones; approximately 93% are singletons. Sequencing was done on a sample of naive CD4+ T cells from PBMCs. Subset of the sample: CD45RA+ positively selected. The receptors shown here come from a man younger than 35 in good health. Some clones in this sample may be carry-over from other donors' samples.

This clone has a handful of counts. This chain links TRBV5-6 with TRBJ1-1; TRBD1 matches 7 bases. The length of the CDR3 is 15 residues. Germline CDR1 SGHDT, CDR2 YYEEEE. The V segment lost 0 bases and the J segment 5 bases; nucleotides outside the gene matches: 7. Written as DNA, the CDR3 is TGTGCCAGCAGCTTGGGACAGGGTGTTGGGACTGAAGCTTTCTTT. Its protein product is CASSLGQGVGTEAFF.

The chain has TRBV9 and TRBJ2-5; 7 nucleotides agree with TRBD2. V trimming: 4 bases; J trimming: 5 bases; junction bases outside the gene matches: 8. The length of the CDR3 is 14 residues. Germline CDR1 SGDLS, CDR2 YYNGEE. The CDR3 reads CASSPLAGVETQYF. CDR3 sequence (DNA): TGTGCCAGCAGCCCCCTGGCGGGAGTTGAGACCCAGTACTTC.

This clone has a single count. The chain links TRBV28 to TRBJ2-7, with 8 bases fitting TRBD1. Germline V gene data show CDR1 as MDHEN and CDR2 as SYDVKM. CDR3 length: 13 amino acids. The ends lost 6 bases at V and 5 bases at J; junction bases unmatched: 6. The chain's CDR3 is CASRQDRVNEQYF. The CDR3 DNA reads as TGTGCCAGCAGGCAGGACAGGGTCAACGAGCAGTACTTC.

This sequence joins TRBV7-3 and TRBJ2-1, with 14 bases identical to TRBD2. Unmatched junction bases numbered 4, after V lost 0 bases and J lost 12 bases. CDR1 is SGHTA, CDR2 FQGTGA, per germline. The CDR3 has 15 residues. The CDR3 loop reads CASSLTGLAGAGQFF. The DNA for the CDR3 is TGTGCCAGCAGCTTAACGGGACTAGCGGGAGCGGGGCAGTTCTTC.

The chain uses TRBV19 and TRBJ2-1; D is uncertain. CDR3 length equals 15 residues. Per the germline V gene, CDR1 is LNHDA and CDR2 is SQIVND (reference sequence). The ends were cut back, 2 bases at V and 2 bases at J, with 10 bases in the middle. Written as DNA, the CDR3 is TGTGCCAGTAGTATAAGTCCTAGGGCCTACAATGAGCAGTTCTTC. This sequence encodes CASSISPRAYNEQFF.

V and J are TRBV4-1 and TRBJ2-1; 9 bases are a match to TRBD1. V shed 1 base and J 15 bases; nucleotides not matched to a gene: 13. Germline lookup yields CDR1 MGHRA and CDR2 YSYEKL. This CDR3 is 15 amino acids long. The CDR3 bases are TGCGCCAGCAGCCAAGCCGGGACAGGGTTGGGGCGCGGGTTCTTC. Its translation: CASSQAGTGLGRGFF.

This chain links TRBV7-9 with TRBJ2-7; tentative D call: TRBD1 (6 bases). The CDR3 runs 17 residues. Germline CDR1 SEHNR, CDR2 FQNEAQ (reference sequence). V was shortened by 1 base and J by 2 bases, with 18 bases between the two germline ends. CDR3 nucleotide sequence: TGTGCCAGCAGCTTAGTGGCAGGGGTCCCCTCAACCTACGAGCAGTACTTC. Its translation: CASSLVAGVPSTYEQYF. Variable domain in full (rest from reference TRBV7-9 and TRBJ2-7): DTGVSQNPRHKITKRGQNVTFRCDPISEHNRLYWYRQTLGQGPEFLTYFQNEAQLEKSRLLSDRFSAERPKGSFSTLEIQRTEQGDSAMYLCASSLVAGVPSTYEQYFGPGTRLTVT.

The CDR3 DNA reads TGTGCCAGCAGCTTAAGCGGCTCACAGAACACCGGGGAGCTGTTTTTT. Protein product: CASSLSGSQNTGELFF. The V and J genes are TRBV7-3 and TRBJ2-2; D unresolved. CDR1 and CDR2 (germline): SGHTA, FQGTGA. Trimming took off 1 base at V and 1 base at J, with 10 bases between the two ends. CDR3 length: 16 residues.

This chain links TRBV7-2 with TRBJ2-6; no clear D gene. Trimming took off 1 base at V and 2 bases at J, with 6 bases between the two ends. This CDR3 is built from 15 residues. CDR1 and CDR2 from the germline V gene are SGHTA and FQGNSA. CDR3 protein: CASSLVATGANVLTF. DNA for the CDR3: TGTGCCAGCAGCTTAGTAGCTACTGGGGCCAACGTCCTGACTTTC.

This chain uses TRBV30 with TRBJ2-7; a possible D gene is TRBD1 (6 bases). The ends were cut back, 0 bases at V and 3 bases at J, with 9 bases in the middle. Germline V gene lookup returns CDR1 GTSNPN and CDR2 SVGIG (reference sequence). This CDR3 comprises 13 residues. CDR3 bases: TGTGCCTGGAGTGTACTCAGGGGCTACGAGCAGTACTTC. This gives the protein CAWSVLRGYEQYF.

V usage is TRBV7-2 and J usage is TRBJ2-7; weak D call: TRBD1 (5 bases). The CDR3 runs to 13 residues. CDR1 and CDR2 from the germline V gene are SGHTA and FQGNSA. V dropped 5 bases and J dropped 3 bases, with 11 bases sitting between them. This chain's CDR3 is CASSQAGFYEQYF. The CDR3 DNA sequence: TGTGCCAGCAGCCAGGCAGGGTTCTACGAGCAGTACTTC.

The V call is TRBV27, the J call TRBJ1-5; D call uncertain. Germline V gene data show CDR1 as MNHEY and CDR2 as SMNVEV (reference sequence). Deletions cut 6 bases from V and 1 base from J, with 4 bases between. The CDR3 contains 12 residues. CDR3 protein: CASSPSNQPQHF. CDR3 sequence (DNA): TGTGCCAGCAGCCCGAGCAATCAGCCCCAGCATTTT.

The CDR3 spells CASSATGATQETQYF. The CDR3 region has the DNA TGTGCCAGCAGTGCCACGGGGGCTACCCAAGAGACCCAGTACTTC. V gene TRBV28 combines with J gene TRBJ2-5, with D possibly called TRBD1 or TRBD2 (6 bases each). The CDR3 is made up of 15 amino acids. CDR1 is MDHEN and CDR2 is SYDVKM in the germline V gene. The V and J ends lost 5 bases and 1 base respectively, with 14 bases between them.

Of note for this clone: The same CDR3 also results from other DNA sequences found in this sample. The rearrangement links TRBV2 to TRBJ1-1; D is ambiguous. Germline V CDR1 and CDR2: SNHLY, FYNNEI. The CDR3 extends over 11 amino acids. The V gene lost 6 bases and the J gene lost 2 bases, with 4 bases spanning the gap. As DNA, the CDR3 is TGTGCCAGCAGCCTCAACACTGAAGCTTTCTTT. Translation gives CASSLNTEAFF.

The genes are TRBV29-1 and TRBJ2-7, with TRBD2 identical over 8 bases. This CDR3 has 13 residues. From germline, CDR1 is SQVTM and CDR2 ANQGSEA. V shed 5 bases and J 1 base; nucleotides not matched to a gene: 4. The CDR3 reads CSVYTSGSYEQYF. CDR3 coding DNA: TGCAGCGTTTACACTAGCGGTTCCTACGAGCAGTACTTC.

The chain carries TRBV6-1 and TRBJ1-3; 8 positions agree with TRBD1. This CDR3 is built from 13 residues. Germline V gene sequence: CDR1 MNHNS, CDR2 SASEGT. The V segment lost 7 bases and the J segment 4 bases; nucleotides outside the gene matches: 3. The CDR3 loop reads CASMDRVGNTIYF. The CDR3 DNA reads TGTGCCAGCATGGACAGGGTCGGAAACACCATATATTTT.

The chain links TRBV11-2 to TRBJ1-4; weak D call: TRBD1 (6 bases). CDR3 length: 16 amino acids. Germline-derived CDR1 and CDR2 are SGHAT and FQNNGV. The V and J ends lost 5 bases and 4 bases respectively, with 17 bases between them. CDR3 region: CASSPSSVQGNEKLFF. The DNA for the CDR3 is TGTGCCAGCAGCCCCAGCTCTGTACAGGGTAATGAAAAACTGTTTTTT.

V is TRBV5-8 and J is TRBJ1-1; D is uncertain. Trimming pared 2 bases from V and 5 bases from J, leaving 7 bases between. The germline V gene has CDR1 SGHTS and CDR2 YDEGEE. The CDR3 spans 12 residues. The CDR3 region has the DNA TGTGCCAGCAGCTTAATTGATACTGAAGCTTTCTTT. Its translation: CASSLIDTEAFF.

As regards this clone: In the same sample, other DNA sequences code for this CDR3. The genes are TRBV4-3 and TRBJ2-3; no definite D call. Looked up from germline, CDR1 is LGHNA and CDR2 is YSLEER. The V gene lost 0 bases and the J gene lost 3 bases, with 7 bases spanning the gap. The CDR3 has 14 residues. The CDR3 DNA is TGCGCCAGCAGCCAAGATGTGAGGACAGATACGCAGTATTTT. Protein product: CASSQDVRTDTQYF.

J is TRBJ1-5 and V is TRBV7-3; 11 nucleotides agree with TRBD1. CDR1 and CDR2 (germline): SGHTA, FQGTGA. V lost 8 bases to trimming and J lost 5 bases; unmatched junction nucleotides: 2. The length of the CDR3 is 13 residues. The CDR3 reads CASGQGADQPQHF. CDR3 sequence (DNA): TGTGCCAGCGGACAGGGGGCGGATCAGCCCCAGCATTTT.

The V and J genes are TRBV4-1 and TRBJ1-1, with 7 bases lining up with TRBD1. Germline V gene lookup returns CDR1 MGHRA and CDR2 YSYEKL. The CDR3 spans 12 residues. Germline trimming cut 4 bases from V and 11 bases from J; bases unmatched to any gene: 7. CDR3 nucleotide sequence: TGCGCCAGCAGCCCGACAGGGTCGGTGGCTTTCTTT. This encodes CASSPTGSVAFF.

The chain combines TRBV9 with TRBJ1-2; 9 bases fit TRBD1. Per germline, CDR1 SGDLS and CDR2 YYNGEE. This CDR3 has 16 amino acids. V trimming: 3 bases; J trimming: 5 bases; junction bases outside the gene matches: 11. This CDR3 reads CASSEGGTGTGYGYTF. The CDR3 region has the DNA TGTGCCAGCAGCGAGGGGGGAACCGGGACAGGGTATGGCTACACCTTC.

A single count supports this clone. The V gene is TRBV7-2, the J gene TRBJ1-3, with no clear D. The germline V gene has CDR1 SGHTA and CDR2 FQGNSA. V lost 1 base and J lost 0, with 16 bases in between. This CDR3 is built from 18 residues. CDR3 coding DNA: TGTGCCAGCAGCTTAGGGCCCTTTCCATTCAGCTCTGGAAACACCATATATTTT. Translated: CASSLGPFPFSSGNTIYF.

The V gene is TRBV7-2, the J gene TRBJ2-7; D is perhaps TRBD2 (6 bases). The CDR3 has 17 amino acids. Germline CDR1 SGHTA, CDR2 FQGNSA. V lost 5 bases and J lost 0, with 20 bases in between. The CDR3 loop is CASSPPLGGIVSYEQYF. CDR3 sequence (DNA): TGTGCCAGCAGCCCCCCTCTGGGGGGAATAGTCTCCTACGAGCAGTACTTC.

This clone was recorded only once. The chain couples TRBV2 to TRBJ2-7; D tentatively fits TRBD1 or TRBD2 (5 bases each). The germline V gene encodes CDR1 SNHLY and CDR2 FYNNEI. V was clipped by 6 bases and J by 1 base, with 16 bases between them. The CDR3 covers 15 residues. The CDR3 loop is CASRADISYSYEQYF. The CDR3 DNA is TGTGCCAGCAGAGCGGACATTTCCTATTCCTACGAGCAGTACTTC.

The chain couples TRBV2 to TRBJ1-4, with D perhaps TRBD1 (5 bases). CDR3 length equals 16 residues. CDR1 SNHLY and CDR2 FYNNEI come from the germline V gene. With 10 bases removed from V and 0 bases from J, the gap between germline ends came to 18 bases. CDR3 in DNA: TGTGCCACACGGAGGGACGGGTTTGCAACTAATGAAAAACTGTTTTTT. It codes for CATRRDGFATNEKLFF.